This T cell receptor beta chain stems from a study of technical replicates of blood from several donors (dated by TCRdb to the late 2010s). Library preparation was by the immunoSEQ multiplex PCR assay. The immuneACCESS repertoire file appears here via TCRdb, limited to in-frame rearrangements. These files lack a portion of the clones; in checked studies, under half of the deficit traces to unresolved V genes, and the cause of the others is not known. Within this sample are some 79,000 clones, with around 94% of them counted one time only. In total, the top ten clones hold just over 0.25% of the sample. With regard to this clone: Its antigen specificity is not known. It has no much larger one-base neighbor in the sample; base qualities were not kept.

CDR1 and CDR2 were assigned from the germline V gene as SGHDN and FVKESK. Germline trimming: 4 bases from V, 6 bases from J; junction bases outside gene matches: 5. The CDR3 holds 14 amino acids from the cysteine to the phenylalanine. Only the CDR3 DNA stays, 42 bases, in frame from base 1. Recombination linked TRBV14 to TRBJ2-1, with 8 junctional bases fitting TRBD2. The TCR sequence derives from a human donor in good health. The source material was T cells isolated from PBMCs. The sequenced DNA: TGTGCCAGCAGCCTTTTGAGCGGGGGCAATGAGCAGTTCTTC. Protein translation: CASSLLSGGNEQFF.